The TCR beta chain described here comes from a study of CD8 T cells in ankylosing spondylitis. Broader study findings: Clones that were linked to disease were CD8+ and were relatively rare in peripheral blood. Characteristic, it appeared, of ankylosing spondylitis blood was a TCR beta motif of eight highly homologous variants.

TCRdb recomputed calls from the 5' RACE reads with MiXCR, one row per CDR3 protein. The sample consists of under 300,000 distinct CDR3 sequences, approximately 11% of them appearing once. This clonotype occurred many times. Its antigen is undetermined. The receptor was isolated from a male donor with ankylosing spondylitis or in good health (not recorded which). Sequencing was carried out using blood, either unsorted or a sorted T cell fraction (not recorded which).

The CDR3 nucleotides read TGCGCCAGCAGCTTGGGGCACACCCAAGAGACCCAGTACTTC. It encodes CASSLGHTQETQYF. The J gene is TRBJ2-5, the V gene TRBV5-1; the D is unclear. Germline loops: CDR1 SGHRS, CDR2 YFSETQ. Trimming removed 0 bases from V and 1 base from J, with 7 bases in between. CDR3 length: 14 amino acids.